Reported below is one T cell receptor (beta chain). Antigen unknown. The sample belongs to a study of CD8 T cells in Susac syndrome. Overall study results and limits: Susac syndrome CD4+ T cell repertoires showed no clonal expansion.

Reverse transcription of about 0.5 to 1 ug RNA used random hexamers. Multiplex immunoSEQ PCR targeted 54 Vbeta and 13 Jbeta TCR beta segments. A single record per CDR3 protein comes from TCRdb applying MiXCR to the immunoSEQ multiplex PCR reads. The repertoire holds approximately 190,000 distinct CDR3 sequences, with more than 90% as singletons. The CDR3 spans 15 residues. The V gene's germline CDR1 is SGHTA and CDR2 FQGNSA. V gave up 4 bases and J gave up 4 bases; unmatched junction bases: 5. Sequencing targeted TCR beta in T cells from blood (CD8+ and CD4+). Susac syndrome patients met recently defined diagnostic criteria for definite or probable disease.

Sequences were obtained from CD4+ T cells from PBMCs. The TCR was taken from a human donor with Susac syndrome. The rearrangement joins TRBV7-2 to TRBJ2-7; 12 bases fit TRBD1. The CDR3 reads CASSWGGQGAYEQYF. The CDR3 nucleotides are TGTGCCAGCAGCTGGGGGGGACAGGGGGCTTACGAGCAGTACTTC.